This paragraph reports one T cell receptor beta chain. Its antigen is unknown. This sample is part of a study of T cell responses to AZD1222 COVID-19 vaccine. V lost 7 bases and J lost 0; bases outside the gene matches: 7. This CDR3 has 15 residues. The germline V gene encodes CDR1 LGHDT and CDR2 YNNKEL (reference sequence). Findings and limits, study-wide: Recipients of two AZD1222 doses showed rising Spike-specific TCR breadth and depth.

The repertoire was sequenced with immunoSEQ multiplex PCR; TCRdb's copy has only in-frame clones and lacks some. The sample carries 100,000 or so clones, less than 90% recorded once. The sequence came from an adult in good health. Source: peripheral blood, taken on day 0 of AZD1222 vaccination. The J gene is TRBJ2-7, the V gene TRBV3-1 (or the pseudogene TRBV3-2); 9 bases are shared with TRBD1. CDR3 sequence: CASMNPGQGSYEQYF. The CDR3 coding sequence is TGTGCCAGCATGAACCCGGGACAGGGCTCCTACGAGCAGTACTTC.